These 24 T cell receptor beta chains were sequenced from one sample in a study of blood T cell repertoires in COVID-19. Profiling relied on immunoSEQ multiplex PCR, and the TCRdb table lists in-frame clones only, not all of them. This repertoire shows approximately 340,000 clones, over 80% found once; its top ten account for approximately 9.9%. The sequencing sample was made of peripheral blood. These TCRs come from a man in his thirties or forties with COVID-19, enrolled during active disease.

In this sample, this clone turned up a few times. The chain couples TRBV5-8 to TRBJ1-1; the D is unclear. Germline V gene lookup returns CDR1 SGHTS and CDR2 YDEGEE. This CDR3 has 15 amino acids. V was pared by 2 bases and J by 1 base, with 12 bases between. The CDR3 protein is CASSLLPTPNTEAFF. The CDR3 DNA follows: TGTGCCAGCAGCTTACTTCCGACACCGAACACTGAAGCTTTCTTT.

The rearrangement links TRBV3-1 (or the pseudogene TRBV3-2) to TRBJ2-1; TRBD2 matches 10 bases. The length of the CDR3 is 16 residues. From germline, CDR1 is LGHDT and CDR2 YNNKEL (reference sequence). V lost 3 bases, J lost 9 bases, and 11 bases stayed unmatched. The CDR3 protein is CASSQGNSLAGAEQFF. The CDR3 nucleotides are TGTGCCAGCAGCCAGGGCAACAGTCTAGCGGGAGCTGAGCAGTTCTTC.

This chain joins TRBV5-6 and TRBJ1-5, with 12 positions matching TRBD1. The length of the CDR3 is 15 residues. Germline V gene lookup returns CDR1 SGHDT and CDR2 YYEEEE. V shed 4 bases and J 6 bases; nucleotides not matched to a gene: 5. CDR3 sequence reads: CASSRGTGGSQPQHF. CDR3 DNA: TGTGCCAGCAGCCGGGGGACAGGGGGCTCTCAGCCCCAGCATTTT.

This sequence joins TRBV2 and TRBJ2-4, with 10 positions matching TRBD1. This CDR3 is built from 15 residues. CDR1 is SNHLY, CDR2 FYNNEI, per germline. V dropped 2 bases and J dropped 9; count of bases not matched to a gene: 7. The CDR3 reads CASSESRDRGSIQYF. DNA of the CDR3: TGTGCCAGCAGTGAATCCCGGGACAGGGGAAGCATTCAGTACTTC. Full variable domain (outside the CDR3, taken from reference TRBV2 and TRBJ2-4): EPEVTQTPSHQVTQMGQEVILRCVPISNHLYFYWYRQILGQKVEFLVSFYNNEISEKSEIFDDQFSVERPDGSNFTLKIRSTKLEDSAMYFCASSESRDRGSIQYFGAGTRLSVL.

J is TRBJ1-5 and V is TRBV19, with TRBD1 identical over 7 bases. The germline V gene has CDR1 LNHDA and CDR2 SQIVND (reference sequence). V dropped 4 bases and J dropped 5; count of bases not matched to a gene: 14. CDR3 length: 17 amino acids. The DNA for the CDR3 is TGTGCCAGTAGTACCCAAGAACAGGGGTGGGCGGATCAGCCCCAGCATTTT. It translates to CASSTQEQGWADQPQHF. Full variable domain (rest looked up from reference TRBV19 and TRBJ1-5): DGGITQSPKYLFRKEGQNVTLSCEQNLNHDAMYWYRQDPGQGLRLIYYSQIVNDFQKGDIAEGYSVSREKKESFPLTVTSAQKNPTAFYLCASSTQEQGWADQPQHFGDGTRLSIL.

The CDR3 sequence is CASSESPIGGTEAFF. The CDR3 DNA reads TGTGCCAGCAGTGAATCCCCAATAGGGGGCACTGAAGCTTTCTTT. This chain uses TRBV25-1 with TRBJ1-1, with D perhaps TRBD1 (6 bases). V shed 1 base and J shed 4 bases, with 13 bases lying between them. The germline V gene has CDR1 MGHDK and CDR2 SYGVNS. The CDR3 totals 15 residues.

The genes are TRBV4-2 and TRBJ2-5, with 9 bases lining up with TRBD1. The junction had 1 base not matched to a gene; V was cut back by 3 bases and J by 2 bases. The CDR3 consists of 14 residues. The germline CDR1 and CDR2 sequences are LGHNA and YNFKEQ. The CDR3: CASSQTGGQETQYF. The CDR3 DNA sequence: TGTGCCAGCAGCCAGACAGGGGGGCAAGAGACCCAGTACTTC.

The count of this clone is one. This chain joins TRBV18 and TRBJ2-3, with a tentative D call TRBD2 (6 bases). V shed 4 bases and J shed 2 bases, with 16 bases lying between them. The CDR3 covers 16 residues. Germline CDR1 KGHSH, CDR2 LQKENI. The CDR3 here is CASSLRDSAVTDTQYF. The CDR3 DNA sequence: TGTGCCAGCTCACTTCGGGACTCGGCCGTCACAGATACGCAGTATTTT.

This chain connects TRBV7-3 to TRBJ2-7, with 7 nucleotides matching TRBD1. Germline V gene sequence: CDR1 SGHTA, CDR2 FQGTGA. The CDR3 has 14 amino acids. The ends lost 6 bases at V and 6 bases at J; junction bases unmatched: 11. As DNA, the CDR3 is TGTGCCAGCAGTGACCCTCCATCAGGGGGCGAGCAGTACTTC. It specifies CASSDPPSGGEQYF.

V and J are TRBV27 and TRBJ2-4; 7 positions match TRBD1. Germline CDR1 and CDR2: MNHEY and SMNVEV (reference sequence). V shed 3 bases and J 7 bases; nucleotides not matched to a gene: 9. The CDR3 extends over 15 amino acids. The CDR3 DNA sequence: TGTGCCAGCAGTTTTAACAGGGGCCCCACGAACATTCAGTACTTC. Translating gives CASSFNRGPTNIQYF.

The chain joins TRBV28 to TRBJ2-1; TRBD2 is a possible D gene (5 bases). The germline CDR1 and CDR2 sequences are MDHEN and SYDVKM. The CDR3 sequence is 14 residues long. V lost 7 bases and J 0 bases, leaving 10 bases between the germline ends. The CDR3 DNA sequence: TGTGCCAGCAAGAGGAGGAGCTCCTACAATGAGCAGTTCTTC. This translates into CASKRRSSYNEQFF.

The chain has TRBV24-1 and TRBJ1-1; TRBD1 matches 9 bases. The junction had 1 base not matched to a gene; V was cut back by 2 bases and J by 1 base. The germline V gene has CDR1 KGHDR and CDR2 SFDVKD. The CDR3 contains 15 residues. The CDR3 is CATSDWDRENTEAFF. The CDR3 DNA sequence: TGTGCCACCAGTGATTGGGACAGGGAGAACACTGAAGCTTTCTTT.

The chain uses TRBV10-3 and TRBJ2-7, with D possibly matching TRBD1 (5 bases). Trimming removed 4 bases at V and 1 base at J, with 17 bases between. CDR1 is ENHRY and CDR2 is SYGVKD in the germline V gene. The CDR3 loop spans 16 amino acids. The chain's CDR3 is CAISVSQGLSSYEQYF. DNA of the CDR3: TGTGCCATCAGTGTAAGTCAGGGTTTGTCTTCCTACGAGCAGTACTTC.

J is TRBJ2-1 and V is TRBV4-1, with D possibly being TRBD2 (6 bases). V shed 1 base and J shed 2 bases, with 9 bases lying between them. Germline V gene data show CDR1 as MGHRA and CDR2 as YSYEKL. The length of the CDR3 is 15 residues. DNA for the CDR3: TGCGCCAGCAGCCAAGGAACGGGAGCCTACAATGAGCAGTTCTTC. Protein: CASSQGTGAYNEQFF.

The chain employs TRBV24-1 and TRBJ1-5; 8 bases map to TRBD1. Germline assignment: CDR1 KGHDR and CDR2 SFDVKD. The CDR3 is 16 amino acids. Unmatched junction bases numbered 8, after V lost 5 bases and J lost 3 bases. The DNA for the CDR3 is TGTGCCACCAGTGCAAGCGGGACAGGCTACAATCAGCCCCAGCATTTT. The encoded protein is CATSASGTGYNQPQHF.

The rearrangement uses TRBV9 and TRBJ2-3; tentatively, D is TRBD2 (5 bases). Trimming took 0 bases from V and 8 from J, leaving 19 bases between them. CDR1 is SGDLS and CDR2 is YYNGEE in the germline V gene. The CDR3 extends over 16 amino acids. The CDR3 sequence is CASSVATAPTAGTQYF. The CDR3 DNA sequence: TGTGCCAGCAGCGTAGCTACGGCACCCACGGCGGGTACGCAGTATTTT.

The V and J genes are TRBV28 and TRBJ1-4; weak D call: TRBD1 (5 bases). Germline V gives CDR1 MDHEN, CDR2 SYDVKM. The V and J ends lost 7 bases and 8 bases respectively, with 20 bases between them. CDR3 size: 15 residues. The CDR3 protein is CASTNLGREREKLFF. Written as DNA, the CDR3 is TGTGCCAGCACCAACCTGGGCAGGGAAAGGGAAAAACTGTTTTTT. The full variable domain, rest sourced from reference TRBV28 and TRBJ1-4, is DVKVTQSSRYLVKRTGEKVFLECVQDMDHENMFWYRQDPGLGLRLIYFSYDVKMKEKGDIPEGYSVSREKKERFSLILESASTNQTSMYLCASTNLGREREKLFFGSGTQLSVL.

The V and J genes are TRBV9 and TRBJ2-5; 15 bases fit TRBD2. With 0 bases clipped from V and 2 bases from J, the junction kept 5 bases outside the gene matches. This CDR3 spans 18 amino acids. Germline CDR1 and CDR2: SGDLS and YYNGEE. CDR3 bases: TGTGCCAGCAGCGTAGAAAGAGGACTAGCGGGAGGGCAAGAGACCCAGTACTTC. This codes for CASSVERGLAGGQETQYF.

V is TRBV30 and J is TRBJ1-5; 8 nucleotides match TRBD1. The length of the CDR3 is 15 residues. The V and J ends lost 6 bases and 6 bases, in that order; junction bases with no gene match: 13. The V gene's germline CDR1 is GTSNPN and CDR2 SVGIG (reference sequence). The CDR3 sequence: CACTEKRQGIQPQHF. In DNA form, the CDR3 reads TGTGCCTGCACGGAGAAACGACAGGGGATTCAGCCCCAGCATTTT. Full variable domain (missing parts from reference TRBV30 and TRBJ1-5): SQTIHQWPATLVQPVGSPLSLECTVEGTSNPNLYWYRQAAGRGLQLLFYSVGIGQISSEVPQNLSASRPQDRQFILSSKKLLLSDSGFYLCACTEKRQGIQPQHFGDGTRLSIL.

CDR3 in amino acids: CATSDFKGAELFF. In DNA, the CDR3 is TGTGCCACCAGTGATTTCAAGGGAGCGGAGCTGTTTTTT. This rearrangement joins TRBV24-1 to TRBJ2-2; a possible D gene is TRBD2 (5 bases). The CDR3 spans 13 residues. The germline V gene has CDR1 KGHDR and CDR2 SFDVKD. V gave up 1 base and J gave up 10 bases, with 9 bases separating them.

The CDR3 sequence is CASSPRTMGSYGYTF. The CDR3 DNA reads TGTGCCAGCAGCCCCCGGACAATGGGTTCTTATGGCTACACCTTC. The chain uses TRBV14 and TRBJ1-2; a weak D match, TRBD1 (5 bases). The germline CDR1 and CDR2 sequences are SGHDN and FVKESK. V lost 4 bases, J lost 5 bases, and 17 bases lay in between. This CDR3 has 15 residues.

This chain connects TRBV5-5 to TRBJ2-2, with D possibly matching TRBD2 (6 bases). The ends were cut back, 0 bases at V and 6 bases at J, with 18 bases in the middle. Germline V CDR1 and CDR2: SGHKS, YYEKEE (reference sequence). This CDR3 contains 17 residues. The CDR3 DNA is TGTGCCAGCAGCTTGGGGATTTCTAGCGCTCTTTCCGGGGAGCTGTTTTTT. It specifies CASSLGISSALSGELFF.

CDR3 region: CASSVDGGRANEQFF. As DNA, the CDR3 is TGTGCCAGCAGCGTTGACGGCGGGAGGGCCAATGAGCAGTTCTTC. V gene TRBV9 combines with J gene TRBJ2-1, with 9 bases that match TRBD2. Germline V gene data show CDR1 as SGDLS and CDR2 as YYNGEE. V was clipped by 2 bases and J by 6 bases; unmatched bases: 6. The CDR3 runs to 15 residues.

V usage is TRBV7-8 and J usage is TRBJ1-6; 10 nucleotides agree with TRBD1. Germline V lookup: CDR1 SGHVS, CDR2 FQNEAQ. With 11 bases clipped from V and 7 bases from J, the junction kept 8 bases outside the gene matches. The CDR3 consists of 14 residues. In DNA form, the CDR3 reads TGTGCCGGGAGGACAGGGGGAAAGAATTCACCCCTCCACTTT. This gives the protein CAGRTGGKNSPLHF. The complete variable domain, with remaining parts taken from reference TRBV7-8 and TRBJ1-6, reads GAGVSQSPRYKVAKRGQDVALRCDPISGHVSLFWYQQALGQGPEFLTYFQNEAQLDKSGLPSDRFFAERPEGSVSTLKIQRTQQEDSAVYLCAGRTGGKNSPLHFGNGTRLTVT.